Below, one TCR beta chain is given with its context. Antigen specificity is unknown. Being one base from a much bigger clone, this may be a read error. These data originate in a study of glioma-infiltrating T cells. The study's findings and limits: CDR3 overlap between tissue and blood was very small.

Amplification of TCR alpha and beta CDR3 regions from RNA used iRepertoire nested multiplex PCR. Using its own MiXCR run on the multiplex PCR reads, TCRdb lists one record per CDR3 protein. The sample has over 100,000 distinct CDR3 sequences; around a quarter are singletons. The germline gives CDR1 SGHTA, CDR2 FQGNSA. The CDR3 length is 15 residues. Trimming removed 4 bases from V and 4 bases from J, with 15 bases in between. What was sequenced was glioma tissue, nonneoplastic brain tissue, or PBMCs (not recorded which). The gene calls are TRBV7-2 and TRBJ2-3; perhaps TRBD1 as D (6 bases). The TCR originated in a human donor with low-grade glioma or glioblastoma, undergoing nonglioma brain surgery, or in good health (not recorded which). This CDR3 reads CASSYKKGVADTQYF. CDR3 DNA sequence: TGTGCCAGCAGCTACAAGAAGGGGGTAGCAGATACGCAGTATTTT.